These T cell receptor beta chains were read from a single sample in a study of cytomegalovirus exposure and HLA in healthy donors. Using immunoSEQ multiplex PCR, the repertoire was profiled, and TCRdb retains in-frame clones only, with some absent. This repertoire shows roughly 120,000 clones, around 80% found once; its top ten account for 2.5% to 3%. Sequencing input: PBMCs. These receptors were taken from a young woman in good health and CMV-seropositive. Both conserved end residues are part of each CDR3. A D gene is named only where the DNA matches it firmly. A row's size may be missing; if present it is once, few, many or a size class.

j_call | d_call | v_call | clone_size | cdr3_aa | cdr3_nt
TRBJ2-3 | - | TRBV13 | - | CASSLVQLGDTQYF | TGTGCCAGCAGCTTAGTACAGCTCGGAGATACGCAGTATTTT
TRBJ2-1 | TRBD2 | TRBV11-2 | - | CASSVGAWREDLNEQFF | TGTGCCAGCAGCGTCGGGGCCTGGCGGGAGGACCTCAATGAGCAGTTCTTC
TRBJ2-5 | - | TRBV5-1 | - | CASRLQETQYF | TGCGCCAGCAGGCTACAAGAGACCCAGTACTTC
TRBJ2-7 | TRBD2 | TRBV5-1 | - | CASSFRTSGYEQYF | TGCGCCAGCAGCTTCAGGACTAGCGGCTACGAGCAGTACTTC
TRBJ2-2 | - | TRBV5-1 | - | CASSLVPTGTGELFF | TGCGCCAGCAGCTTGGTCCCCACAGGGACCGGGGAGCTGTTTTTT
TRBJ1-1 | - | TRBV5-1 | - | CASTQQENTEAFF | TGCGCCAGCACCCAACAGGAGAACACTGAAGCTTTCTTT
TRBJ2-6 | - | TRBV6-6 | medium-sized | CATQWAGDQGANVLTF | TGTGCCACCCAATGGGCAGGGGATCAGGGGGCCAACGTCCTGACTTTC
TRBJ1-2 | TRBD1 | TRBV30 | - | CAWSRDRVYGYTF | TGTGCCTGGAGTCGGGACAGGGTCTATGGCTACACCTTC
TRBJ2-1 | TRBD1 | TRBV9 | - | CASSVGQGNYYNEQFF | TGTGCCAGCAGCGTCGGACAGGGGAATTACTACAATGAGCAGTTCTTC
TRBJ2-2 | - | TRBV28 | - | CASSPLNGPELFF | TGTGCCAGCAGCCCCCTGAACGGTCCGGAGCTGTTTTTT
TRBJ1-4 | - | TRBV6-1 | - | CASSEINSGGELFF | TGTGCCAGCAGTGAAATCAATTCCGGAGGAGAACTGTTTTTT
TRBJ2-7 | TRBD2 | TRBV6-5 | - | CASSSRAGGSYEQYF | TGTGCCAGCAGTTCGCGAGCGGGAGGATCCTACGAGCAGTACTTC
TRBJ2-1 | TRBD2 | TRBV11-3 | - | CASSTRTSGIDEQFF | TGTGCCAGCAGCACCCGGACTAGCGGTATCGATGAGCAGTTCTTC
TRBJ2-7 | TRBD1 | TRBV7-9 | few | CASSQPWDRVYEQYF | TGTGCCAGCAGCCAGCCCTGGGACAGGGTCTACGAGCAGTACTTC
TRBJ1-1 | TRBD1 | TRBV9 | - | CASSESTGAYTEAFF | TGTGCCAGCAGCGAATCGACAGGGGCTTACACTGAAGCCTTCTTT
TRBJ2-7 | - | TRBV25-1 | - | CASSVMSYEQYF | TGTGCCAGCAGTGTTATGTCCTACGAGCAGTACTTC
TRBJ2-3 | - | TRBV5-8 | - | CASSLWTPADTQYF | TGTGCCAGCAGCTTGTGGACTCCCGCAGATACGCAGTATTTT
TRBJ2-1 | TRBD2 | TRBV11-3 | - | CASSPTSGTYNEQFF | TGTGCCAGCAGCCCGACTAGCGGGACATACAATGAGCAGTTCTTC
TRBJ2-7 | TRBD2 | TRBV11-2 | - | CASSFYGGKRGDYEQYF | TGTGCCAGCAGCTTTTACGGTGGGAAACGGGGGGATTACGAGCAGTACTTC
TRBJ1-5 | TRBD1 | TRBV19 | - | CASTTGGGQPQHF | TGTGCCAGTACCACAGGGGGGGGACAGCCCCAGCATTTT
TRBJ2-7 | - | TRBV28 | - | CASSFIPAGSYEQYF | TGTGCCAGCAGTTTCATTCCGGCGGGATCCTACGAGCAGTACTTC
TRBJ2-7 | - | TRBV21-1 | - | CASTHVAFRDRRVQLWQYF | TGTGCCAGCACCCACGTCGCCTTTAGGGACAGGCGGGTCCAACTTTGGCAGTACTTC
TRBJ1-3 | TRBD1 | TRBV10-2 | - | CASRAPGQLNTIYF | TGCGCCAGCAGGGCCCCGGGACAGTTAAACACCATATATTTT
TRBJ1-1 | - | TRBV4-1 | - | CASSRARRMNTEAFF | TGCGCCAGCAGCCGGGCCAGGCGCATGAACACTGAAGCTTTCTTT
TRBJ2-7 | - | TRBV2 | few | CASSPFPSGTYEQYF | TGTGCCAGCAGCCCCTTCCCCTCGGGAACCTACGAGCAGTACTTC
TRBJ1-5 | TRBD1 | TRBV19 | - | CASSVSDRGNQPQHF | TGTGCCAGTAGTGTCTCGGACAGGGGAAATCAGCCCCAGCATTTT
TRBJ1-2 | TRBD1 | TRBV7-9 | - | CASSSRAQGARHGYTF | TGTGCCAGCAGCTCCCGTGCGCAGGGGGCGCGTCATGGCTACACCTTC
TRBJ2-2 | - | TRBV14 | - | CASSQARVPGELFF | TGTGCCAGCAGCCAAGCTAGAGTACCCGGGGAGCTGTTTTTT
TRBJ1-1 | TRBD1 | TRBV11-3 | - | CASSPRQGLGTEAFF | TGTGCCAGCAGCCCGCGACAGGGATTGGGCACTGAAGCTTTCTTT
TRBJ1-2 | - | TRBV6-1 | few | CASSEGSDRTNYGYTF | TGTGCCAGCAGTGAAGGTTCGGACAGAACTAACTATGGCTACACCTTC
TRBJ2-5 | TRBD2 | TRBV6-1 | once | CASSRGVAGQETQYF | TGTGCCAGCAGTCGGGGAGTAGCGGGGCAAGAGACCCAGTACTTC
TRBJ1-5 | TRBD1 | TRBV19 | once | CASSIEPGQWVEPQHF | TGTGCCAGTAGTATAGAGCCGGGACAGTGGGTCGAACCCCAGCATTTT
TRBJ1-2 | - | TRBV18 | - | CASSPPYSGFNYGYTF | TGTGCCAGCTCACCACCTTATTCAGGATTCAACTATGGCTACACCTTC
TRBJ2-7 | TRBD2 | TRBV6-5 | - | CASSSGTTAYEQYF | TGTGCCAGCAGTTCCGGGACTACCGCCTACGAGCAGTACTTC
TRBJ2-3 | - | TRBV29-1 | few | CSVLEGAVDTQYF | TGCAGCGTTTTGGAGGGGGCCGTGGATACGCAGTATTTT
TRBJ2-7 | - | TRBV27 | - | CASSRPGLNYEQYF | TGTGCCAGCAGTAGACCGGGACTGAACTACGAGCAGTACTTC
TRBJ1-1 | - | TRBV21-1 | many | CAIHGAAYGNTEAFF | TGTGCCATCCATGGGGCGGCCTACGGAAACACTGAAGCTTTCTTT
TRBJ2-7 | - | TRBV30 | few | CAWSVMGSRSYEQYF | TGTGCCTGGAGTGTGATGGGCTCTCGATCCTACGAGCAGTACTTC
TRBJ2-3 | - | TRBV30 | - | CAWAPGVGTDTQYF | TGTGCCTGGGCTCCGGGAGTAGGGACAGATACGCAGTATTTT
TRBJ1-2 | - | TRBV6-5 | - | CASSYDDETGYGYTF | TGTGCCAGCAGTTATGATGACGAGACAGGCTATGGCTACACCTTC
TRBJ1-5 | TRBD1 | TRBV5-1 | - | CASSLQGAREQPQHF | TGCGCCAGCAGCTTACAGGGGGCCAGGGAGCAGCCCCAGCATTTT
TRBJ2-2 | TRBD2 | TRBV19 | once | CASSTLSGRGNTGELFF | TGTGCCAGTAGTACGTTGAGCGGGAGGGGTAACACCGGGGAGCTGTTTTTT
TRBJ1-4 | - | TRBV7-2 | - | CASRPRASTNEKLFF | TGTGCCAGCAGGCCCAGGGCTTCAACTAATGAAAAACTGTTTTTT
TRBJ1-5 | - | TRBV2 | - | CASRAQGNQPQHF | TGTGCCAGCAGAGCACAGGGAAATCAGCCCCAGCATTTT
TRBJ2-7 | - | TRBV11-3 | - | CASSLPFSYEQYF | TGTGCCAGCAGCTTACCCTTCTCCTACGAGCAGTACTTC
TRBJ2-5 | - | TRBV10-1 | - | CASSDVPGEGETQYF | TGCGCCAGCAGTGATGTTCCGGGAGAGGGGGAGACCCAGTACTTC
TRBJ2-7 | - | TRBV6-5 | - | CASSSRGGGTYEQYF | TGTGCCAGCAGTTCCCGTGGCGGAGGAACCTACGAGCAGTACTTC
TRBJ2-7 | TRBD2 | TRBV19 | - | CASSAASGTYEQYF | TGTGCCAGTAGTGCCGCTAGCGGGACCTACGAGCAGTACTTC
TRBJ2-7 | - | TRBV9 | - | CASSGSGSSYEQYF | TGTGCCAGCAGCGGTAGCGGCAGCTCCTACGAGCAGTACTTC
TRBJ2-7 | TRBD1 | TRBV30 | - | CAWKPGQGHEQYF | TGTGCCTGGAAGCCGGGACAGGGCCACGAGCAGTACTTC